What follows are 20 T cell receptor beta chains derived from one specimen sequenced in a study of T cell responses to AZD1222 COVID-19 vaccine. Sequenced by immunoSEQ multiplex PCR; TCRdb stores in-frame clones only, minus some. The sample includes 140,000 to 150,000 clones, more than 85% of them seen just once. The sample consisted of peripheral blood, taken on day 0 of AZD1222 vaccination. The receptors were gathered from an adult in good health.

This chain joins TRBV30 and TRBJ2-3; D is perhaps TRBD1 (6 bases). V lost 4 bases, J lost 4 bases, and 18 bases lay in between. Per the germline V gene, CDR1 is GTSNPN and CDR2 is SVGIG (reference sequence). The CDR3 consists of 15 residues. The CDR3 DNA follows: TGTGCCTGGACCCAGGGGTTGGGGTTTGCAGATACGCAGTATTTT. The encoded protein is CAWTQGLGFADTQYF.

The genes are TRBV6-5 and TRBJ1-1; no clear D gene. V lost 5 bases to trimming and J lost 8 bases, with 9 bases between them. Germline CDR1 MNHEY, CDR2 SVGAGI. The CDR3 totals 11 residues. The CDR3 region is CASSRKSEAFF. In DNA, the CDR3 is TGTGCCAGCAGTCGTAAATCCGAAGCTTTCTTT.

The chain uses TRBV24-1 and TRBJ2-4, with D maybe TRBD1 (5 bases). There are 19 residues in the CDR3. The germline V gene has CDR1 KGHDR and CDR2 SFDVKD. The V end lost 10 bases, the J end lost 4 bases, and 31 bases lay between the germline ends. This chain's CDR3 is CATDMPRVSNICSKNIQYF. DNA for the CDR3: TGTGCCACAGACATGCCCAGGGTGAGTAATATTTGTTCGAAAAACATTCAGTACTTC.

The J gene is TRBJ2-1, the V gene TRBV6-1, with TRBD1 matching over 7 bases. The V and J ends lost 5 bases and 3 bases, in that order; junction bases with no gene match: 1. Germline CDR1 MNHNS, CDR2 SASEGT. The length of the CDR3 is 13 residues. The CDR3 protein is CASSRDSYNEQFF. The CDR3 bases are TGTGCCAGCAGTAGGGACAGCTACAATGAGCAGTTCTTC.

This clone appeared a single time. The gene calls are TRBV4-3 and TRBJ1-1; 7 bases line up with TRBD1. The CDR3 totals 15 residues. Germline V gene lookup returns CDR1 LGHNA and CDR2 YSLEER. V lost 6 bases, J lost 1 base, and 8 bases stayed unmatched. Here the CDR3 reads CASRPRQGANTEAFF. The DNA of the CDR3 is TGCGCCAGCAGGCCCCGACAGGGAGCGAACACTGAAGCTTTCTTT.

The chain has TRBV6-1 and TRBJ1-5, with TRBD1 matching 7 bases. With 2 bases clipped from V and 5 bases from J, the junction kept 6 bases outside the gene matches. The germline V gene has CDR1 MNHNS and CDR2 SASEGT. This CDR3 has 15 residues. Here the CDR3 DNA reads TGTGCCAGCAGTGAAAGGGGACAGCGGGATCAGCCCCAGCATTTT. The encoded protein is CASSERGQRDQPQHF.

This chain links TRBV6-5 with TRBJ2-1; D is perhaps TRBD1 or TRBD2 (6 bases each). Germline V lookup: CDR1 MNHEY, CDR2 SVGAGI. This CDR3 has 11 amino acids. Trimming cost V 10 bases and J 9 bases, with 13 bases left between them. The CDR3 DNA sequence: TGTGCCATCCAAAGGGGGGTTGAGCAGTTCTTC. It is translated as CAIQRGVEQFF.

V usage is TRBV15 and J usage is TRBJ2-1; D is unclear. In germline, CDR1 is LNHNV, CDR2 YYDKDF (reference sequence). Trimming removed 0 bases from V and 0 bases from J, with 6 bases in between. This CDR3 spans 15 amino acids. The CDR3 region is CATSRELSSYNEQFF. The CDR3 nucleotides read TGTGCCACCAGCAGAGAACTGAGCTCCTACAATGAGCAGTTCTTC.

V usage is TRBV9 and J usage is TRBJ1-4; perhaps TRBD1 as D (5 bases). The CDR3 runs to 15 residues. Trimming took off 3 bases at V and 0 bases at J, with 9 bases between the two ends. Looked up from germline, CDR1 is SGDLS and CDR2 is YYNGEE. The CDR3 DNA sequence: TGTGCCAGCAGCGCGATGGGGGCAACTAATGAAAAACTGTTTTTT. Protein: CASSAMGATNEKLFF.

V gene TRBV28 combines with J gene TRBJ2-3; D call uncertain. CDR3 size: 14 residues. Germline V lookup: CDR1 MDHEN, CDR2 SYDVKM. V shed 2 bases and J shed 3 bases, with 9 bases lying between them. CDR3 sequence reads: CASSLKYPTDTQYF. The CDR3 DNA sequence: TGTGCCAGCAGTTTAAAGTATCCGACAGATACGCAGTATTTT.

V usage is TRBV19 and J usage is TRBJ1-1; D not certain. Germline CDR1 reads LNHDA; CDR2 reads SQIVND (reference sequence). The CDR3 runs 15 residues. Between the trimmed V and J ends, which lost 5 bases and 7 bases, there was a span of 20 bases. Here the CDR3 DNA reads TGTGCCAGTAGTTTTTTCGTCAGGTCTAGCGGTGAAGCTTTCTTT. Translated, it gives CASSFFVRSSGEAFF. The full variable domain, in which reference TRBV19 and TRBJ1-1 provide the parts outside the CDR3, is DGGITQSPKYLFRKEGQNVTLSCEQNLNHDAMYWYRQDPGQGLRLIYYSQIVNDFQKGDIAEGYSVSREKKESFPLTVTSAQKNPTAFYLCASSFFVRSSGEAFFGQGTRLTVV.

The CDR3 DNA sequence: TGTGCCACCATCCACAGGGAAGCTTTCTTT. It translates to CATIHREAFF. V gene TRBV6-5 combines with J gene TRBJ1-1, with D maybe TRBD1 (5 bases). Germline CDR1 and CDR2: MNHEY and SVGAGI. V was clipped by 10 bases and J by 8 bases, with 11 bases between them. There are 10 residues in the CDR3.

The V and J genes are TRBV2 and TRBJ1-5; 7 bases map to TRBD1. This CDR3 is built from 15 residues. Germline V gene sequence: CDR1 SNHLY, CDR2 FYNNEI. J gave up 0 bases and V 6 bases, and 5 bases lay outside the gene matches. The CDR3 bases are TGTGCCAGCAGGGGGGACAGTTATAGCAATCAGCCCCAGCATTTT. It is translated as CASRGDSYSNQPQHF.

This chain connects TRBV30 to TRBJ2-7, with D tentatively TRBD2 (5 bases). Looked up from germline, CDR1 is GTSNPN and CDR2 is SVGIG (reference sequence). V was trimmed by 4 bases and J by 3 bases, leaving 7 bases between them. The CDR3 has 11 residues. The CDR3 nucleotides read TGTGCCTGGATTGGGAGCTACGAGCAGTACTTC. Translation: CAWIGSYEQYF.

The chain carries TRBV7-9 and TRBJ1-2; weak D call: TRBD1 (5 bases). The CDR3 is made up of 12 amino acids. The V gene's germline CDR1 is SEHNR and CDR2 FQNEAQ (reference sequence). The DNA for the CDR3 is TGTGCGCCAGGGACCTTCGACTATGGCTACACCTTC. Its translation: CAPGTFDYGYTF. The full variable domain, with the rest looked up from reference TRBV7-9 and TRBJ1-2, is DTGVSQNPRHKITKRGQNVTFRCDPISEHNRLYWYRQTLGQGPEFLTYFQNEAQLEKSRLLSDRFSAERPKGSFSTLEIQRTEQGDSAMYLCAPGTFDYGYTFGSGTRLTVV.

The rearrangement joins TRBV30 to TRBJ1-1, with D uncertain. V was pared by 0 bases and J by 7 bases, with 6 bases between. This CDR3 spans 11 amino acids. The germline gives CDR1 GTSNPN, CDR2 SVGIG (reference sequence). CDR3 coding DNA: TGTGCCTGGAGTGTTTCTCTTGAAGCTTTCTTT. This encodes CAWSVSLEAFF.

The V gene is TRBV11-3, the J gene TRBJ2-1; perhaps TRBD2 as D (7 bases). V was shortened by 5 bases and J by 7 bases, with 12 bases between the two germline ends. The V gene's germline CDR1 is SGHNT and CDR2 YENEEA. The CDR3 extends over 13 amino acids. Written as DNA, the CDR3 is TGTGCCAGCAGCGGGGGGGCCGGGAATGAGCAGTTCTTC. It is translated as CASSGGAGNEQFF.

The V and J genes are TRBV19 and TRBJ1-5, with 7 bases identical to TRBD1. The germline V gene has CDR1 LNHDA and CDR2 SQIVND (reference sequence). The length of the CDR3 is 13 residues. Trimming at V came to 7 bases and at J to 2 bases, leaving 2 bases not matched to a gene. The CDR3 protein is CASTGTGNQPQHF. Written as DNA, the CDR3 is TGTGCCAGTACAGGGACAGGCAATCAGCCCCAGCATTTT. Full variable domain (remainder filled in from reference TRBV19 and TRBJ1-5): DGGITQSPKYLFRKEGQNVTLSCEQNLNHDAMYWYRQDPGQGLRLIYYSQIVNDFQKGDIAEGYSVSREKKESFPLTVTSAQKNPTAFYLCASTGTGNQPQHFGDGTRLSIL.

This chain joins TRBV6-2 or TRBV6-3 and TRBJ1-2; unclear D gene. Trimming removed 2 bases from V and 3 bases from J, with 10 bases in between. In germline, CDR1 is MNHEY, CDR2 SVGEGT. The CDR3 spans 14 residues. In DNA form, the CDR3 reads TGTGCCAGCAGTTACACCCGGGTCTACTATGGCTACACCTTC. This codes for CASSYTRVYYGYTF.

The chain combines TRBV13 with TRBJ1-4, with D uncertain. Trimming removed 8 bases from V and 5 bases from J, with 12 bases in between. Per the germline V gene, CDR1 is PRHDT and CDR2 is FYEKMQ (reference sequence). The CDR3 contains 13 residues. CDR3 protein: CASALNRNEKLFF. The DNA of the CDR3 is TGTGCCAGCGCCCTAAACAGAAATGAAAAACTGTTTTTT.